Below, 26 T cell receptor beta chains from the same sample are listed, as sequenced in a study of blood T cell repertoires in COVID-19. Sequencing used immunoSEQ multiplex PCR; TCRdb keeps in-frame clones, though not all of them. The sample has approximately 210,000 clones, 70% to 90% seen once; the top ten hold 5.5% to 7%. Sequencing used peripheral blood. All receptors derive from a woman between 35 and 50 years old who had recovered from COVID-19.

This clone was observed once. V is TRBV4-2 and J is TRBJ2-2; weak D call: TRBD2 (6 bases). Germline V gives CDR1 LGHNA, CDR2 YNFKEQ. The CDR3 consists of 15 residues. V lost 2 bases, J lost 5 bases, and 12 bases lay in between. The CDR3 bases are TGTGCCAGCAGCCAACGAGCGGCGGGAACCGGGGAGCTGTTTTTT. This sequence encodes CASSQRAAGTGELFF.

The chain has TRBV28 and TRBJ2-3; D unresolved. Between the trimmed V and J ends, which lost 8 bases and 8 bases, there was a span of 14 bases. This CDR3 contains 12 residues. Germline V lookup: CDR1 MDHEN, CDR2 SYDVKM. This CDR3 is CASSLGSRTQYF. In DNA form, the CDR3 reads TGTGCCAGCTCCCTTGGTAGCCGTACGCAGTATTTT.

The rearrangement links TRBV7-8 to TRBJ2-2; 13 bases are shared with TRBD2. The V segment lost 4 bases and the J segment 7 bases; nucleotides outside the gene matches: 18. Germline V lookup: CDR1 SGHVS, CDR2 FQNEAQ. The CDR3 contains 20 residues. In nucleotides, the CDR3 is TGTGCCAGCAGCTCCACTCGGACTAGCGGGAGAGTCGGGGGCATCGGGGAGCTGTTTTTT. This encodes CASSSTRTSGRVGGIGELFF.

The V call is TRBV27, the J call TRBJ2-7, with D possibly being TRBD1 (5 bases). Germline CDR1 is MNHEY and CDR2 is SMNVEV (reference sequence). The CDR3 extends over 14 amino acids. V lost 6 bases and J lost 2, with 14 bases in between. In nucleotides, the CDR3 is TGTGCCAGCAGAAAGGGGCTCTCCACCTACGAGCAGTACTTC. It is translated as CASRKGLSTYEQYF.

This clone was observed once. The rearrangement joins TRBV6-1 to TRBJ2-2, with 12 nucleotides matching TRBD2. Germline loops: CDR1 MNHNS, CDR2 SASEGT. The CDR3 runs 17 residues. The V segment lost 2 bases and the J segment 4 bases; nucleotides outside the gene matches: 5. The CDR3 region is CASSEKGLAGITGELFF. The CDR3 nucleotides are TGTGCCAGCAGTGAAAAGGGACTAGCGGGCATCACCGGGGAGCTGTTTTTT.

The V gene is TRBV12-5, the J gene TRBJ2-1; 8 nucleotides match TRBD1. CDR3 length: 13 amino acids. Germline V CDR1 and CDR2: LGHNT, FRNRAP. Unmatched junction bases numbered 2, after V lost 2 bases and J lost 8 bases. CDR3 nucleotides: TGTGCTAGTGGTTTGCAGGGGGCGGATGAGCAGTTCTTC. Translating gives CASGLQGADEQFF.

In DNA form, the CDR3 reads TGTGCCAGTTGCGGTTCACCGGGGACCGGGGAGCTGTTTTTT. Protein product: CASCGSPGTGELFF. The chain links TRBV19 to TRBJ2-2, with D possibly being TRBD2 (5 bases). Germline V lookup: CDR1 LNHDA, CDR2 SQIVND (reference sequence). This CDR3 has 14 amino acids. The germline V and J ends were trimmed by 8 bases and 5 bases, with 15 bases remaining between them.

The J gene is TRBJ1-3, the V gene TRBV15; D might be TRBD1 (6 bases). V was clipped by 2 bases and J by 0 bases, with 11 bases between them. CDR1 is LNHNV and CDR2 is YYDKDF in the germline V gene (reference sequence). The CDR3 length is 16 residues. The CDR3 is CATSRSGGPSGNTIYF. CDR3 bases: TGTGCCACCAGCAGATCCGGGGGGCCCTCTGGAAACACCATATATTTT.

The rearrangement links TRBV7-8 to TRBJ2-7; 7 nucleotides align to TRBD1. Germline V gene lookup returns CDR1 SGHVS and CDR2 FQNEAQ. V shed 2 bases and J 0 bases; nucleotides not matched to a gene: 7. There are 16 residues in the CDR3. CDR3: CASSLLNRDSSYEQYF. CDR3 bases: TGTGCCAGCAGCTTACTTAACCGGGACAGCTCCTACGAGCAGTACTTC.

The chain joins TRBV6-1 to TRBJ2-7, with 8 bases aligning to TRBD2. V shed 1 base and J 0 bases; nucleotides not matched to a gene: 2. CDR3 size: 15 residues. Looked up from germline, CDR1 is MNHNS and CDR2 is SASEGT. In DNA, the CDR3 is TGTGCCAGCAGTGAAGGGAGCGGGAGCTCCTACGAGCAGTACTTC. It specifies CASSEGSGSSYEQYF.

J is TRBJ1-6 and V is TRBV28; 7 nucleotides align to TRBD1. There are 12 residues in the CDR3. V shed 5 bases, J shed 9 bases, and the junction held 1 base outside the gene matches. CDR1 MDHEN and CDR2 SYDVKM come from the germline V gene. CDR3 residues: CASSAGGSPLHF. The CDR3 DNA reads TGTGCCAGCAGTGCAGGGGGTTCACCCCTCCACTTT.

This chain links TRBV27 with TRBJ1-2; 10 bases fit TRBD1. This CDR3 comprises 16 residues. J gave up 1 base and V 6 bases, and 8 bases lay outside the gene matches. Germline V gene lookup returns CDR1 MNHEY and CDR2 SMNVEV (reference sequence). In DNA form, the CDR3 reads TGTGCCAGCAGACCGGGACAGGGGTCCCTTAACTATGGCTACACCTTC. Amino acid sequence: CASRPGQGSLNYGYTF.

The rearrangement links TRBV7-2 to TRBJ1-4; no firm D call. This CDR3 has 14 residues. Germline assignment: CDR1 SGHTA and CDR2 FQGNSA. Trimming shortened V by 1 base and J by 7 bases, and 10 bases separated the two germline ends. The DNA for the CDR3 is TGTGCCAGCAGCTTAGGGTCGTTCGGTGAAAAACTGTTTTTT. Amino acids: CASSLGSFGEKLFF.

This chain connects TRBV12-3 or TRBV12-4 to TRBJ1-1, with D tentatively TRBD1 (5 bases). The CDR3 loop spans 12 amino acids. The V end was cut by 3 bases, the J end by 5 bases, with 7 bases between. The CDR3 here is CASSFSGTEAFF. CDR3 nucleotide sequence: TGTGCCAGCAGTTTCTCAGGGACTGAAGCTTTCTTT.

CDR3 in DNA: TGTGCCAGCAGCCAAGTTAGCCTCGGGGGGTATGGCTACACCTTC. This codes for CASSQVSLGGYGYTF. J is TRBJ1-2 and V is TRBV3-1 (or the pseudogene TRBV3-2), with TRBD1 as a possible D gene (5 bases). The CDR3 sequence is 15 residues long. V was cut by 1 base and J by 5 bases, with 14 bases left in between. The germline V gene encodes CDR1 LGHDT and CDR2 YNNKEL (reference sequence).

The chain carries TRBV18 and TRBJ1-5, with TRBD1 matching 8 bases. V lost 2 bases to trimming and J lost 0 bases; unmatched junction nucleotides: 6. CDR3 length: 17 residues. CDR1 is KGHSH, CDR2 LQKENI, per germline. The CDR3 region has the DNA TGTGCCAGCTCACCAGCAGGGGGCATCGATAGCAATCAGCCCCAGCATTTT. Translation: CASSPAGGIDSNQPQHF. The full variable domain, with the rest looked up from reference TRBV18 and TRBJ1-5, is NAGVMQNPRHLVRRRGQEARLRCSPMKGHSHVYWYRQLPEEGLKFMVYLQKENIIDESGMPKERFSAEFPKEGPSILRIQQVVRGDSAAYFCASSPAGGIDSNQPQHFGDGTRLSIL.

This clone appeared a single time. The chain uses TRBV7-2 and TRBJ2-3; D perhaps matches TRBD2 (6 bases). The germline CDR1 and CDR2 sequences are SGHTA and FQGNSA. Trimming took 6 bases from V and 0 from J, leaving 19 bases between them. This CDR3 is built from 17 residues. CDR3 amino acids: CASSSTTSRLSTDTQYF. The CDR3 nucleotides are TGTGCCAGCAGTTCGACCACTAGCAGACTCAGCACAGATACGCAGTATTTT.

This sequence joins TRBV6-2 or TRBV6-3 and TRBJ2-7; 10 positions match TRBD1. The ends lost 7 bases at V and 0 bases at J; junction bases unmatched: 12. The CDR3 is made up of 17 amino acids. CDR1 is MNHEY, CDR2 SVGEGT, per germline. The CDR3 protein is CASTPSPGTGDSYEQYF. In nucleotides, the CDR3 is TGTGCCAGCACCCCCTCCCCCGGGACAGGGGACTCCTACGAGCAGTACTTC.

The rearrangement joins TRBV12-5 to TRBJ1-2; unclear D gene. V was pared by 2 bases and J by 6 bases, with 13 bases between. The CDR3 loop spans 14 amino acids. Germline lookup yields CDR1 LGHNT and CDR2 FRNRAP. In DNA, the CDR3 is TGTGCTAGTGGTTTGCCCCCACCCAGGCATGGCTACACCTTC. Translating it yields CASGLPPPRHGYTF.

The rearrangement joins TRBV4-1 to TRBJ2-2; 7 positions agree with TRBD2. The CDR3 extends over 18 amino acids. V was pared by 2 bases and J by 7 bases, with 16 bases of the junction left unmatched. Germline V lookup: CDR1 MGHRA, CDR2 YSYEKL. The DNA of the CDR3 is TGCGCCAGCAGCCAATCTCTGCTCGCGGGAGCCACGATCGGGGAGCTGTTTTTT. It is translated as CASSQSLLAGATIGELFF.

This chain links TRBV10-3 with TRBJ2-1; 13 nucleotides agree with TRBD2. Germline V lookup: CDR1 ENHRY, CDR2 SYGVKD. The length of the CDR3 is 18 residues. V was clipped by 0 bases and J by 13 bases; unmatched bases: 15. DNA of the CDR3: TGTGCCATCAGTGAGTCCCCACCGGGCACTAGCGGGAGGGAGGGACAGTTCTTC. Amino acid sequence: CAISESPPGTSGREGQFF.

V gene TRBV30 combines with J gene TRBJ1-1; D possibly corresponds to TRBD1 (6 bases). Trimming removed 0 bases from V and 4 bases from J, with 15 bases in between. This CDR3 is 15 amino acids long. CDR1 is GTSNPN, CDR2 SVGIG, per germline (reference sequence). This CDR3 reads CAWSVSQGKVTEAFF. The DNA of the CDR3 is TGTGCCTGGAGTGTATCACAGGGTAAGGTCACTGAAGCTTTCTTT.

The rearrangement links TRBV28 to TRBJ2-7; weak D call: TRBD1 (6 bases). Trimming left V 5 bases short and J 4 bases short, with 12 bases between. The CDR3 loop spans 13 amino acids. The germline V gene encodes CDR1 MDHEN and CDR2 SYDVKM. The CDR3 loop is CASSHRVRYEQYF. CDR3 DNA: TGTGCCAGCAGTCACAGGGTAAGGTACGAGCAGTACTTC. Filled out from reference TRBV28 and TRBJ2-7, the complete variable domain reads DVKVTQSSRYLVKRTGEKVFLECVQDMDHENMFWYRQDPGLGLRLIYFSYDVKMKEKGDIPEGYSVSREKKERFSLILESASTNQTSMYLCASSHRVRYEQYFGPGTRLTVT.

CDR3 in amino acids: CASSLNPGQGGTYSNQPQHF. CDR3 bases: TGTGCCAGCAGTTTAAACCCGGGACAGGGGGGCACTTATAGCAATCAGCCCCAGCATTTT. V usage is TRBV28 and J usage is TRBJ1-5; 11 bases fit TRBD1. The V segment lost 2 bases and the J segment 0 bases; nucleotides outside the gene matches: 12. The CDR3 length is 20 residues. Germline loops: CDR1 MDHEN, CDR2 SYDVKM.

The gene calls are TRBV19 and TRBJ1-2; D ambiguous. Germline loops: CDR1 LNHDA, CDR2 SQIVND (reference sequence). CDR3 length: 12 residues. V dropped 5 bases and J dropped 4 bases, with 8 bases sitting between them. The CDR3 protein is CASSALSYGYTF. Here the CDR3 DNA reads TGTGCCAGTAGTGCCCTCAGCTATGGCTACACCTTC.

The chain has TRBV2 and TRBJ2-1; 9 nucleotides line up with TRBD2. The germline CDR1 and CDR2 sequences are SNHLY and FYNNEI. The V gene end was trimmed by 1 base and the J gene end by 8 bases; junction bases not matched to a gene: 6. This CDR3 has 15 amino acids. DNA of the CDR3: TGTGCCAGCAGTGAAGGGTTAGCGGGAGCAGATGAGCAGTTCTTC. This codes for CASSEGLAGADEQFF.